The clone carrying this T cell receptor (beta chain) has a count of ten or more. The antigen is unknown. The authors prepared the TCRbeta library with unique molecular identifiers. TCRdb reanalysed the PCR reads using MiXCR and keeps one entry per CDR3 protein. Seen here are nearly 250,000 distinct CDR3 sequences, approximately 8.9% observed once, and the top ten hold about 6.4%. These data belong to a study of T-cell reconstitution after alpha-beta-depleted transplantation in children. Study-wide results and caveats: The high TCRbeta diversity at day 60 in some patients came from surviving recipient T cells and thymic progenitors. Newly produced T cells mostly accounted for T-cell counts and diversity one year post-transplant. At around two months after transplant, the alpha-beta T cells were reportedly derived from several hundred expanded clones that came from non-depleted graft cells.

V was pared by 0 bases and J by 2 bases, with 16 bases between. The germline CDR1 and CDR2 sequences are SGHRS and YFSETQ. The CDR3 contains 17 residues. This specimen was PBMCs, mostly from graft donor cells, taken 180 days after TCRalphabeta/CD19-depleted stem cell transplant. This sequence was found in a male patient under 18 who had a stem cell transplant for acute lymphoblastic leukemia, so the T cells may come from the graft donor. V gene TRBV5-1 combines with J gene TRBJ2-3; D is possibly TRBD2 (6 bases). The CDR3 DNA reads as TGCGCCAGCAGCTTGGGACTGCGGGGACTTCCCACAGATACGCAGTATTTT. This encodes CASSLGLRGLPTDTQYF.